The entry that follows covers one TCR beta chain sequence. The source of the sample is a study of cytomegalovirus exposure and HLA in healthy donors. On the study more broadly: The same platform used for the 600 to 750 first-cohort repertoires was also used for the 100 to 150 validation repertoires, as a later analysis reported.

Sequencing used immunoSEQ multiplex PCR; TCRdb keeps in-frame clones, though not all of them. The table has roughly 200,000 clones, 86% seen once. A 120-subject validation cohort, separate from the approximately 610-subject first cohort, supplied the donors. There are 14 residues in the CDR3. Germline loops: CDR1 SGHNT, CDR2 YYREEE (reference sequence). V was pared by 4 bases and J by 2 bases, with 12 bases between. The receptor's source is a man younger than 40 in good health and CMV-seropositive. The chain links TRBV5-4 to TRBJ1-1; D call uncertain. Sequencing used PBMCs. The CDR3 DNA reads TGTGCCAGCAGCCCCCGGATAGAAAACACTGAAGCTTTCTTT. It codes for CASSPRIENTEAFF.